The text below deals with one TCR beta chain. This clone's antigen is unknown. Per-base qualities were not stored, and no clone one base away is much larger. This sample stems from a study of post-analysis software for immune sequencing data (dated by TCRdb to about 2015). Notes on the research overall: Recorded disease courses included relapsing-remitting, secondary progressive and progressive-relapsing multiple sclerosis, with some patients lacking subtype annotation. The patient repertoires were compared against approximately eleven previously published healthy control repertoires obtained from donors aged about 6 to 28 years. A subset of samples was prepared in parallel using single-end sample barcoding, then pooled and co-amplified after Illumina adapter ligation. Study-level results and caveats: Normalized Chao1 diversity was significantly lower in multiple sclerosis patients than controls, suggesting substantial peripheral T-cell clonal expansion. The multiple sclerosis patient group was slightly younger than the control group. Direct clustering with F measure revealed strong co-clustering of samples prepared in the same batch, which led to a batch-effect correction. Significantly higher frequencies in patients than in controls were found for a few TRBV segments, including TRBV5-6, TRBV5-1 and TRBV20-1.

V loses 0 bases of germline sequence and J loses 2 bases, and the interval between the two ends is 13 bases. CDR3 length: 16 amino acids, cysteine to phenylalanine. The entry retains the CDR3 DNA only, 48 bases that are in frame from base 1. The germline V gene (reference sequence) gives CDR1 as MNHNY and CDR2 as SVGAGI. To demonstrate the VDJtools post-analysis software, the study profiled TCR beta repertoires from the peripheral blood of around 13 young patients with multiple sclerosis. Multiple sclerosis patients were children and adolescents aged about 6 to 15 years. The method behind the library was PCR. This sample was sequenced with an Illumina HiSeq 2500. To reduce PCR and sequencing biases, unique molecular identifiers were built into the TCR beta cDNA libraries. Roughly 0.5 million cDNA molecules were obtained per 1 to 10 million input T cells, so each molecule approximated one T cell. The patient libraries were prepared and sequenced using the same protocol as the earlier healthy control dataset. Samples belonging to the same batch were prepared together, multiplexed and sequenced on a shared HiSeq lane. The authors' pipeline ran thus. MIGEC was used to process the raw barcoded reads, and molecular identifier groups with only a single read were discarded before consensus assembly and CDR3 extraction. VDJtools was used for post-analysis of the clonotype tables, and diversity was normalized by down-sampling every dataset to the size of the smallest sample. In repertoire overlap clustering, CDR3 amino acid sequences, but not nucleotide sequences, were matched to correct batch-related cross-sample contamination. In-frame beta chains were kept once TCRdb had trimmed the public reads at Q25 with fastp and called clones with MiXCR. Rows are combined by CDR3 protein, so each entry shows the most common genes and DNA. What appears here as the V and J calls and clone size reflects TCRdb's work, not the paper's. In this sample the table shows hundreds of thousands of distinct CDR3 sequences, around 40% of which occur a single time. The leading ten clones occupy more than 1.5% of the sample.

The chain uses TRBV6-6 and TRBJ1-2; the best D guess is TRBD1, with 5 bases matching. This receptor was obtained from a girl aged 10-17 years with multiple sclerosis. The sample was blood. The nucleotide sequence reads as follows: TGTGCCAGCAGTTACTCGAGGGCCCAGGGCAACTATGGCTACACCTTC. This gives the protein CASSYSRAQGNYGYTF.